The clone carrying this T cell receptor (beta chain) was counted between two and nine times. Its antigen is currently unknown. CDR1 MDHEN and CDR2 SYDVKM come from the germline V gene. The CDR3 is 14 residues long. V dropped 5 bases and J dropped 2 bases, with 11 bases sitting between them. Grafts had their tissue processed, releasing intraepithelial and lamina propria lymphocytes. This specimen comes from a study of graft-versus-host responses after intestinal transplantation. Study as a whole: All recipients got anti-thymocyte globulin induction, then tacrolimus and steroids for approximately 3 years.

Clones were read by immunoSEQ multiplex PCR, and TCRdb kept only the in-frame ones, dropping some. The repertoire holds around 9,000 clones, with around 73% as singletons. Overall study findings and caveats: GvH clones turned up in recipient marrow; some had shown up first in ileum or blood. High graft-versus-host to host-versus-graft clonal ratios were seen in allografts of patients with graft-donor T cell macrochimerism.

The rearrangement links TRBV28 to TRBJ2-3, with D maybe TRBD2 (6 bases). The source was ileum tissue, collected about 520 days after intestinal transplant. The source is a human patient who received an intestinal transplant, so some T cells may come from the graft donor. CDR3 nucleotide sequence: TGTGCCAGCAGTGGGACTCTTCTCACAGATACGCAGTATTTT. Amino acids: CASSGTLLTDTQYF. Full variable domain (missing parts from reference TRBV28 and TRBJ2-3): DVKVTQSSRYLVKRTGEKVFLECVQDMDHENMFWYRQDPGLGLRLIYFSYDVKMKEKGDIPEGYSVSREKKERFSLILESASTNQTSMYLCASSGTLLTDTQYFGPGTRLTVL.